What follows are 17 T cell receptor beta chains derived from one specimen sequenced in a study of blood T cells in healthy people across ages. Primed by a sample-barcoded 5' primer and a J-beta primer mix, a second PCR proceeded for about 6 to 12 cycles. Via MiXCR, TCRdb re-called the 5' RACE reads, giving one row per CDR3 protein. The table has approximately 690,000 distinct CDR3 sequences, around 54% seen once. Sequenced sample: blood. These TCRs come from a man in his sixties in good health.

The chain couples TRBV20-1 to TRBJ1-2, with D perhaps matching TRBD1 (5 bases). The germline gives CDR1 DFQATT, CDR2 SNEGSKA (reference sequence). CDR3 size: 14 residues. V gave up 1 base and J gave up 6 bases, with 15 bases separating them. The CDR3 DNA is TGCAGTGCTAGAGCCGCCCGGGACGGCAATGGCTACACCTTC. Translation gives CSARAARDGNGYTF.

The gene calls are TRBV11-2 and TRBJ2-5; TRBD2 agrees at 13 bases. Germline V gene sequence: CDR1 SGHAT, CDR2 FQNNGV. The CDR3 covers 16 residues. Trimming took 5 bases from V and 5 from J; bases not matched to a gene: 8. The DNA for the CDR3 is TGTGCCAGCAGCGTAACTAGCGGGGGGGCCGTGGAGACCCAGTACTTC. It is translated as CASSVTSGGAVETQYF.

This clonotype was counted only a few times. The chain combines TRBV10-1 with TRBJ2-7; D is possibly TRBD1 (5 bases). In germline, CDR1 is WNHNN, CDR2 SYGVQD (reference sequence). Trimming stripped 0 bases from V and 2 bases from J, with 5 bases between. The CDR3 spans 13 residues. This chain's CDR3 is CASSESTAYEQYF. The CDR3 DNA reads TGCGCCAGCAGTGAGTCGACAGCCTACGAGCAGTACTTC.

The rearrangement links TRBV27 to TRBJ2-1; 10 nucleotides match TRBD1. The J call may be faulty, since TRBJ2-7 better matches the DNA end. Germline V lookup: CDR1 MNHEY, CDR2 SMNVEV (reference sequence). CDR3 length: 14 amino acids. In nucleotides, the CDR3 is TGTGCCAGCACCGCCCGGGACAGGGGTTACGAGCAGTACTTC. Protein: CASTARDRGYEQYF.

This sequence joins TRBV5-1 and TRBJ2-1; D is unclear. Germline V gives CDR1 SGHRS, CDR2 YFSETQ. V lost 6 bases, J lost 3 bases, and 7 bases lay in between. This CDR3 region has 12 residues. CDR3 DNA: TGCGCCAGCACCACCCTCTACAATGAGCAGTTCTTC. Protein product: CASTTLYNEQFF.

The DNA for the CDR3 is TGTGCCATCACTCGGGACTCCGGAGGGGAGCAGTACTTC. Protein: CAITRDSGGEQYF. The genes are TRBV10-3 and TRBJ2-5; perhaps TRBD2 as D (6 bases). Trimming cost V 7 bases and J 11 bases, with 20 bases left between them. In germline, CDR1 is ENHRY, CDR2 SYGVKD. The CDR3 consists of 13 residues.

The gene calls are TRBV18 and TRBJ2-7; TRBD2 aligns across 13 bases. Germline V CDR1 and CDR2: KGHSH, LQKENI. V shed 3 bases, J shed 2 bases, and the junction held 7 bases outside the gene matches. The CDR3 spans 17 residues. DNA of the CDR3: TGTGCCAGCTCACCGAGGACTAGCGGGGGTATAACCTACGAGCAGTACTTC. It translates to CASSPRTSGGITYEQYF.

This clonotype is medium-sized within its sample. The genes are TRBV7-2 and TRBJ2-2; TRBD1 matches at 10 bases. This CDR3 comprises 16 residues. Germline V gene sequence: CDR1 SGHTA, CDR2 FQGNSA. V lost 4 bases, J lost 6 bases, and 8 bases stayed unmatched. CDR3 residues: CASSSRDRGLAGELFF. CDR3 bases: TGTGCCAGCAGCTCCCGGGACAGGGGCCTCGCCGGGGAGCTGTTTTTT.

For the CDR3, the DNA is TGTGCCATCTCCGGGACAAATTACAATGAGCAGTTCTTC. Protein product: CAISGTNYNEQFF. The chain joins TRBV28 to TRBJ2-1; perhaps TRBD1 as D (6 bases). Germline lookup yields CDR1 MDHEN and CDR2 SYDVKM. The V gene lost 10 bases and the J gene lost 4 bases, with 14 bases spanning the gap. CDR3 length equals 13 residues.

J is TRBJ2-7 and V is TRBV28; 7 bases fit TRBD1. This CDR3 spans 14 amino acids. CDR1 is MDHEN, CDR2 SYDVKM, per germline. V shed 5 bases and J 9 bases; nucleotides not matched to a gene: 13. Here the CDR3 reads CASSPLAGGFWQYF. CDR3 in DNA: TGTGCCAGCAGTCCGTTGGCAGGGGGTTTCTGGCAGTACTTC.

The V gene is TRBV6-1, the J gene TRBJ1-2, with TRBD1 identical over 8 bases. This CDR3 has 14 amino acids. Germline V lookup: CDR1 MNHNS, CDR2 SASEGT. Trimming took 6 bases from V and 4 from J; bases not matched to a gene: 7. Here the CDR3 reads CASSPRGPGYGYTF. CDR3 nucleotide sequence: TGTGCCAGCAGCCCCAGGGGGCCAGGCTATGGCTACACCTTC.

The rearrangement joins TRBV20-1 to TRBJ1-2; D gene uncertain. Trimming removed 6 bases from V and 1 base from J, with 6 bases in between. Germline CDR1 DFQATT, CDR2 SNEGSKA (reference sequence). This CDR3 contains 11 residues. The DNA of the CDR3 is TGCAGTGCAGAAGATAACTATGGCTACACCTTC. Translated: CSAEDNYGYTF.

The V call is TRBV9, the J call TRBJ2-5; 8 bases line up with TRBD1. This CDR3 has 14 amino acids. Germline V gene lookup returns CDR1 SGDLS and CDR2 YYNGEE. The V segment lost 4 bases and the J segment 1 base; nucleotides outside the gene matches: 3. CDR3 coding DNA: TGTGCCAGCAGCACAGGGGGGTTCCAAGAGACCCAGTACTTC. The encoded protein is CASSTGGFQETQYF.

The chain is built from TRBV4-1 and TRBJ1-2; 10 bases are shared with TRBD1. The CDR3 extends over 14 amino acids. V lost 3 bases to trimming and J lost 6 bases; unmatched junction nucleotides: 4. In germline, CDR1 is MGHRA, CDR2 YSYEKL. The CDR3 protein is CASSQGQGRDGYTF. CDR3 DNA sequence: TGCGCCAGCAGCCAGGGACAGGGGCGGGATGGCTACACCTTC.

This rearrangement joins TRBV12-3 or TRBV12-4 to TRBJ1-6; D ambiguous. The CDR3 totals 15 residues. Trimming removed 5 bases from V and 6 bases from J, with 14 bases in between. The CDR3: CASSTSRWGNSPLHF. The CDR3 nucleotides read TGTGCCAGCAGTACGTCCAGGTGGGGTAATTCACCCCTCCACTTT.

This clonotype was detected only a few times. The chain couples TRBV20-1 to TRBJ2-7, with 9 bases that match TRBD2. Germline CDR1 DFQATT, CDR2 SNEGSKA (reference sequence). This CDR3 has 12 residues. The trim removed 6 bases at V and 6 bases at J, leaving 6 bases unmatched. For the CDR3, the DNA is TGCAGTGCAGCCGGGACTAGCATCGAGCAGTACTTC. The encoded protein is CSAAGTSIEQYF.

The gene calls are TRBV11-1 and TRBJ1-6; TRBD1 matches 9 bases. Germline V CDR1 and CDR2: SGHAT, FQDESV (reference sequence). There are 15 residues in the CDR3. V lost 5 bases, J lost 11 bases, and 10 bases stayed unmatched. The CDR3 DNA reads TGTGCCAGCAGCCAGCCTGGGACAGGGATTACACCCCTCCACTTT. Amino acid sequence: CASSQPGTGITPLHF.